Given below is one TCR beta chain in context. This sample is drawn from a study of blood T cell repertoires in COVID-19. Background on the study: Sources were T cells, B-cell-depleted T cells, or PBMCs; the material itself was cDNA or gDNA.

The table came from immunoSEQ multiplex PCR; TCRdb's copy has only in-frame clones and leaves some out. The table shows about 130,000 clones, with roughly 87% occurring only once. CDR3 length: 16 amino acids. The sequence derives from a man aged 25-45 years who had recovered from COVID-19. The chain recombines TRBV21-1 with TRBJ2-7; the table's D call, TRBD1, has no DNA check behind it. TRBV21-1 corresponds to a pseudogene. The sample consisted of PBMCs or T cells enriched from blood (not recorded which). CDR3 coding DNA: TGTGCCAGCACCAACATTATTCGGGACAGTACCTACGAGCAGTACTTC. Its translation is CASTNIIRDSTYEQYF.